This is a list of T cell receptor beta chains from one sample in a study of T-cell memory formation after mild COVID-19. Via MiXCR, TCRdb re-called the 5' RACE reads, giving one row per CDR3 protein. There are around 300,000 distinct CDR3 sequences in the sample; 8% to 10% occur only once, and about 22% lies in the top ten. Material: PBMCs or a T cell subset sorted from them (not recorded which). These receptors were collected from a man aged 18 to 30 who had mild COVID-19 (a few samples of this study predate the infection). Cell type and time point are not known. Both conserved end residues are trimmed from each CDR3. Each record gives: V gene, CDR3 protein.

v_gene: TRBV5-1
CDR3aa: ASRQTGSYEQY

v_gene: TRBV12-3/TRBV12-4
CDR3aa: ASSFVGGHYEQY

v_gene: TRBV27
CDR3aa: ASSLRVYGELF

v_gene: TRBV7-2
CDR3aa: ASSLASLGENGYT

v_gene: TRBV6-6
CDR3aa: ASRKAKRGATNTGELF

v_gene: TRBV5-4
CDR3aa: ASSVQSVTEAF

v_gene: TRBV5-1
CDR3aa: ASSASGTWATEAF

v_gene: TRBV3-1
CDR3aa: ASSLRGAMAF

v_gene: TRBV12-3/TRBV12-4
CDR3aa: ASSRPRTGELF

v_gene: TRBV20-1
CDR3aa: SATPTGNEKLF

v_gene: TRBV6-2/TRBV6-3
CDR3aa: ASSFRQEQY

v_gene: TRBV19
CDR3aa: ASSPNTVPSYEQY

v_gene: TRBV5-1
CDR3aa: ASSTGTGEETQY

v_gene: TRBV28
CDR3aa: ASSSFRHTKMGGYT

v_gene: TRBV9
CDR3aa: ASSVGLAGSADTQY

v_gene: TRBV4-3
CDR3aa: ASSKSGTSGDTQY

v_gene: TRBV7-2
CDR3aa: ASSSEFEAF

v_gene: TRBV15
CDR3aa: ATSRPPLETQY

v_gene: TRBV5-1
CDR3aa: ASSLDPVGNTIY

v_gene: TRBV12-5
CDR3aa: ASGGRPGELF

v_gene: TRBV12-3/TRBV12-4
CDR3aa: ASSFPGRQRAQY

v_gene: TRBV4-1
CDR3aa: ASSYGLAGRETQY

v_gene: TRBV7-9
CDR3aa: ASSLEGLYNEQF

v_gene: TRBV25-1
CDR3aa: ASGRARTGLDEQY

v_gene: TRBV4-2
CDR3aa: ASRERDSSYNSPLH

v_gene: TRBV20-1
CDR3aa: SAVDKSSTDTQY

v_gene: TRBV12-3/TRBV12-4
CDR3aa: ASSFGDWNTEAF

v_gene: TRBV21-1
CDR3aa: ASSGQDDSGNTIY

v_gene: TRBV18
CDR3aa: ASSPTGPGNTGELF

v_gene: TRBV12-3/TRBV12-4
CDR3aa: ASSQQGKGSYNEQF

v_gene: TRBV6-6
CDR3aa: ASSYNSAGGNYGYT

v_gene: TRBV4-3
CDR3aa: ASSPIPAGTYEQY

v_gene: TRBV3-1
CDR3aa: ASSQEWTSGGDEQY

v_gene: TRBV6-5
CDR3aa: ASSGQLDTQY

v_gene: TRBV10-1
CDR3aa: ARGSRSPEQF

v_gene: TRBV14
CDR3aa: ASSQEVAGGPVDTQY

v_gene: TRBV5-1
CDR3aa: ASSLEGGGRTDTQY

v_gene: TRBV13
CDR3aa: ASSPSNQGYQETQY

v_gene: TRBV7-3
CDR3aa: ASSLISWAASNTGELF

v_gene: TRBV7-2
CDR3aa: ASSLLAGVRTDTQY

v_gene: TRBV7-2
CDR3aa: ASSARTGGREVF

v_gene: TRBV7-2
CDR3aa: ASSLVATGGPGDTQY

v_gene: TRBV6-5
CDR3aa: ASSYSRAGSTGELF

v_gene: TRBV7-2
CDR3aa: ASSLESLYNEQF